These 30 T cell receptor beta chains were sequenced from one sample in a study of cytomegalovirus exposure and HLA in healthy donors. 13 Jbeta primers and 60 Vbeta primers were used for the PCR. Sequencing was performed with immunoSEQ multiplex PCR; in TCRdb, only in-frame clones are kept and a portion is missing. The table has about 200,000 clones, about 74% seen once; the top ten hold 15%. The sample consisted of PBMCs. The origin of the receptors is a man in his forties in good health and CMV-seronegative.

The J gene is TRBJ2-7, the V gene TRBV5-1; unclear D gene. Per germline, CDR1 SGHRS and CDR2 YFSETQ. V was trimmed by 2 bases and J by 0 bases, leaving 9 bases between them. The CDR3 has 14 residues. CDR3 bases: TGCGCCAGCAGCTTTACAGCCCTCTCCTACGAGCAGTACTTC. This codes for CASSFTALSYEQYF.

The V call is TRBV5-4, the J call TRBJ2-7, with 8 bases that match TRBD1. The CDR3 loop spans 14 amino acids. The junction had 4 bases not matched to a gene; V was cut back by 3 bases and J by 2 bases. CDR1 is SGHNT, CDR2 YYREEE, per germline (reference sequence). Written as DNA, the CDR3 is TGTGCCAGCAGCTGGGGACAGGATACCTACGAGCAGTACTTC. Its translation: CASSWGQDTYEQYF.

V gene TRBV2 combines with J gene TRBJ2-7, with TRBD1 matching 7 bases. The junction had 7 bases not matched to a gene; V was cut back by 7 bases and J by 1 base. The CDR3 totals 14 residues. Germline CDR1 reads SNHLY; CDR2 reads FYNNEI. As DNA, the CDR3 is TGTGCCAGCAAGGTAACACAGGGGTCCTACGAGCAGTACTTC. Residues: CASKVTQGSYEQYF.

This clone has more than one count but fewer than ten. The chain recombines TRBV9 with TRBJ2-5; the match to TRBD2 covers 10 bases. This CDR3 contains 18 residues. With 3 bases clipped from V and 0 bases from J, the junction kept 11 bases outside the gene matches. Germline V gene lookup returns CDR1 SGDLS and CDR2 YYNGEE. The CDR3 loop reads CASSAPPSGGPNQETQYF. In DNA form, the CDR3 reads TGTGCCAGCAGCGCCCCCCCTAGCGGGGGACCCAACCAAGAGACCCAGTACTTC.

The table lists this clone with a count of one. The chain employs TRBV4-1 and TRBJ1-2; TRBD1 agrees at 10 bases. This CDR3 has 15 residues. Losses at the gene ends were 4 bases for V and 4 bases for J; bases not matched to a gene: 6. CDR1 and CDR2 (germline): MGHRA, YSYEKL. CDR3 region: CASSLTGTGVYGYTF. The CDR3 DNA reads TGCGCCAGCAGCCTGACCGGGACAGGGGTCTATGGCTACACCTTC.

The chain employs TRBV5-1 and TRBJ1-3; 8 nucleotides agree with TRBD1. CDR1 is SGHRS, CDR2 YFSETQ, per germline. The V and J ends lost 4 bases and 5 bases, in that order; junction bases with no gene match: 5. The CDR3 runs 14 residues. The CDR3, as DNA: TGCGCCAGCAGCGAGGACAGGGTACGAAACACCATATATTTT. It yields the protein CASSEDRVRNTIYF.

This chain links TRBV6-4 with TRBJ2-1, with TRBD2 as a possible D gene (6 bases). Trimming removed 6 bases at V and 5 bases at J, with 14 bases between. CDR1 is MRHNA, CDR2 SNTAGT, per germline. The CDR3 extends over 14 amino acids. In nucleotides, the CDR3 is TGTGCCAGCAGCCACACCGGGAGTGACAATGAGCAGTTCTTC. It translates to CASSHTGSDNEQFF.

The chain is built from TRBV5-1 and TRBJ2-7; 10 nucleotides line up with TRBD1. Germline loops: CDR1 SGHRS, CDR2 YFSETQ. This CDR3 spans 15 amino acids. V shed 4 bases, J shed 4 bases, and the junction held 8 bases outside the gene matches. The DNA of the CDR3 is TGCGCCAGCAGCAACGGGACAGGGGCCGGGTACGAGCAGTACTTC. This gives the protein CASSNGTGAGYEQYF.

A remark on this clone: In the same sample, other DNA sequences code for this CDR3. The chain couples TRBV27 to TRBJ1-1; the D gene is possibly TRBD1 (6 bases). This CDR3 region has 12 residues. Germline CDR1 reads MNHEY; CDR2 reads SMNVEV (reference sequence). V was cut by 5 bases and J by 5 bases, with 9 bases left in between. CDR3 bases: TGTGCCAGCAGTCTAAGGGGGACTGAAGCTTTCTTT. This encodes CASSLRGTEAFF.

This clone showed up just once. The chain is built from TRBV10-1 and TRBJ2-1; 7 bases agree with TRBD2. The CDR3 is made up of 15 amino acids. Germline CDR1 and CDR2: WNHNN and SYGVQD (reference sequence). J gave up 6 bases and V 3 bases, and 8 bases lay outside the gene matches. This chain's CDR3 is CASSDTGTTRNEQFF. The CDR3, as DNA: TGCGCCAGCAGTGATACCGGGACTACACGCAATGAGCAGTTCTTC.

The sample holds one count of this clone. The CDR3 loop reads CASWGGYTDEQYF. CDR3 bases: TGTGCCAGCTGGGGGGGGTATACAGACGAGCAGTACTTC. The V and J genes are TRBV27 and TRBJ2-7; 7 bases agree with TRBD2. The CDR3 is 13 residues long. The J segment lost 5 bases and the V segment lost 8 bases, leaving 9 bases of the junction unmatched. CDR1 and CDR2 (germline): MNHEY, SMNVEV (reference sequence).

The chain links TRBV5-1 to TRBJ2-2, with 11 positions matching TRBD2. This CDR3 is 16 amino acids long. The V gene's germline CDR1 is SGHRS and CDR2 YFSETQ. The V and J ends lost 0 bases and 6 bases, in that order; junction bases with no gene match: 4. DNA for the CDR3: TGCGCCAGCAGCTTGGGAGGACTAGCGGGCCCCGGGGAGCTGTTTTTT. Its protein product is CASSLGGLAGPGELFF.

V is TRBV2 and J is TRBJ2-1; D may be TRBD2 (5 bases). Between the trimmed V and J ends, which lost 4 bases and 4 bases, there was a span of 14 bases. Germline V gene sequence: CDR1 SNHLY, CDR2 FYNNEI. The CDR3 totals 15 residues. The CDR3 loop is CASSVRTYGYNEQFF. CDR3 nucleotide sequence: TGTGCCAGCAGTGTCCGGACTTACGGGTACAATGAGCAGTTCTTC.

The V gene is TRBV5-6, the J gene TRBJ1-6, with D possibly TRBD1 on 6 matching bases. The CDR3 is 15 residues long. V lost 0 bases and J lost 7, with 11 bases in between. The V gene's germline CDR1 is SGHDT and CDR2 YYEEEE. For the CDR3, the DNA is TGTGCCAGCAGCTTGGAGGGCAGGGGAAATTCACCCCTCCACTTT. Encoded protein: CASSLEGRGNSPLHF. Looking up the rest from reference TRBV5-6 and TRBJ1-6 gives the full variable domain: DAGVTQSPTHLIKTRGQQVTLRCSPKSGHDTVSWYQQALGQGPQFIFQYYEEEERQRGNFPDRFSGHQFPNYSSELNVNALLLGDSALYLCASSLEGRGNSPLHFGNGTRLTVT.

The chain combines TRBV19 with TRBJ2-1, with 15 nucleotides matching TRBD2. J gave up 6 bases and V 2 bases, and 8 bases lay outside the gene matches. Germline V gene sequence: CDR1 LNHDA, CDR2 SQIVND (reference sequence). The CDR3 runs to 18 residues. In nucleotides, the CDR3 is TGTGCCAGTAGTATAAGGGGCAGGGGACTAGCGGGAGGCAATGAGCAGTTCTTC. Translation: CASSIRGRGLAGGNEQFF.

The V and J genes are TRBV10-3 and TRBJ2-3; 11 bases are a match to TRBD2. CDR1 is ENHRY, CDR2 SYGVKD, per germline. V shed 0 bases, J shed 8 bases, and the junction held 7 bases outside the gene matches. There are 16 residues in the CDR3. The chain's CDR3 is CAISESDSGGAGTQYF. CDR3 DNA: TGTGCCATCAGTGAGTCGGATAGCGGGGGGGCGGGTACGCAGTATTTT.

The sample holds one count of this clone. This sequence joins TRBV28 and TRBJ2-1; tentative D call: TRBD2 (6 bases). Trimming took off 7 bases at V and 7 bases at J, with 20 bases between the two ends. The germline CDR1 and CDR2 sequences are MDHEN and SYDVKM. The CDR3 loop spans 15 amino acids. The CDR3 spells CASTSSGGLRNEQFF. CDR3 DNA: TGTGCCAGCACCTCGTCCGGGGGTCTGAGGAATGAGCAGTTCTTC.

V and J are TRBV4-3 and TRBJ1-3; tentatively, D is TRBD1 (6 bases). V gave up 0 bases and J gave up 4 bases, with 13 bases separating them. This CDR3 is built from 16 residues. Germline assignment: CDR1 LGHNA and CDR2 YSLEER. The CDR3 loop is CASSQEGGISGNTIYF. In DNA form, the CDR3 reads TGCGCCAGCAGCCAAGAAGGGGGTATCTCCGGAAACACCATATATTTT.

This rearrangement joins TRBV19 to TRBJ1-4; D uncertain. V was shortened by 4 bases and J by 0 bases, with 15 bases between the two germline ends. The CDR3 loop spans 17 amino acids. From germline, CDR1 is LNHDA and CDR2 SQIVND (reference sequence). The CDR3 region is CASSNRDIRTTNEKLFF. DNA for the CDR3: TGTGCCAGTAGTAACCGCGACATCCGAACAACTAATGAAAAACTGTTTTTT. Full variable domain (remainder filled in from reference TRBV19 and TRBJ1-4): DGGITQSPKYLFRKEGQNVTLSCEQNLNHDAMYWYRQDPGQGLRLIYYSQIVNDFQKGDIAEGYSVSREKKESFPLTVTSAQKNPTAFYLCASSNRDIRTTNEKLFFGSGTQLSVL.

The chain joins TRBV7-9 to TRBJ1-1, with TRBD1 matching over 9 bases. V gave up 5 bases and J gave up 4 bases; unmatched junction bases: 5. CDR3 length equals 14 residues. Germline-derived CDR1 and CDR2 are SEHNR and FQNEAQ (reference sequence). The CDR3 coding sequence is TGTGCCAGCAGCGCACCGGGACAGGGCACTGAAGCTTTCTTT. Translated: CASSAPGQGTEAFF.

V and J are TRBV5-6 and TRBJ2-5; no definite D call. CDR1 and CDR2 from the germline V gene are SGHDT and YYEEEE. V lost 1 base and J 5 bases, leaving 9 bases between the germline ends. The CDR3 contains 13 residues. This chain's CDR3 is CASSLRSLETQYF. The CDR3 DNA reads TGTGCCAGCAGCTTGAGGAGCCTTGAGACCCAGTACTTC. The full variable domain, with the rest looked up from reference TRBV5-6 and TRBJ2-5, is DAGVTQSPTHLIKTRGQQVTLRCSPKSGHDTVSWYQQALGQGPQFIFQYYEEEERQRGNFPDRFSGHQFPNYSSELNVNALLLGDSALYLCASSLRSLETQYFGPGTRLLVL.

This chain uses TRBV10-1 with TRBJ2-1; a possible D gene is TRBD2 (10 bases). The germline CDR1 and CDR2 sequences are WNHNN and SYGVQD (reference sequence). There are 16 residues in the CDR3. Trimming cost V 5 bases and J 13 bases, with 27 bases left between them. This CDR3 reads CASSRGQGLLAGFQFF. As DNA, the CDR3 is TGCGCCAGCAGTAGGGGACAGGGACTACTAGCGGGGTTTCAGTTCTTC.

The chain links TRBV10-3 to TRBJ2-7, with D possibly TRBD1 on 6 matching bases. V lost 5 bases and J lost 5, with 10 bases in between. CDR1 ENHRY and CDR2 SYGVKD come from the germline V gene. The CDR3 covers 12 residues. The CDR3 DNA reads TGTGCCATCAGTACAGGGAGCGACGAGCAGTACTTC. Encoded protein: CAISTGSDEQYF.

The V and J genes are TRBV11-2 and TRBJ1-1; D is uncertain. V was clipped by 3 bases and J by 1 base, with 15 bases between them. Per the germline V gene, CDR1 is SGHAT and CDR2 is FQNNGV. CDR3 length: 16 amino acids. CDR3 loop: CASSFPPTVENTEAFF. The CDR3 region has the DNA TGTGCCAGCAGCTTCCCCCCTACAGTTGAGAACACTGAAGCTTTCTTT. The full variable domain, with the rest looked up from reference TRBV11-2 and TRBJ1-1, is EAGVAQSPRYKIIEKRQSVAFWCNPISGHATLYWYQQILGQGPKLLIQFQNNGVVDDSQLPKDRFSAERLKGVDSTLKIQPAKLEDSAVYLCASSFPPTVENTEAFFGQGTRLTVV.

As DNA, the CDR3 is TGTGCCAGCAGTTCTTCTGCGGCCCTACGTGGGGAGCAGTACTTC. Amino acid sequence: CASSSSAALRGEQYF. The V call is TRBV27, the J call TRBJ2-7; D not resolved. The CDR3 runs 15 residues. CDR1 and CDR2 from the germline V gene are MNHEY and SMNVEV (reference sequence). V shed 4 bases and J shed 7 bases, with 20 bases lying between them.

The rearrangement joins TRBV7-9 to TRBJ2-1; D remains unclear. V was trimmed by 2 bases and J by 8 bases, leaving 7 bases between them. There are 12 residues in the CDR3. The germline gives CDR1 SEHNR, CDR2 FQNEAQ (reference sequence). The CDR3 coding sequence is TGTGCCAGCAGCTTACTCCGGGATGAGCAGTTCTTC. Its protein product is CASSLLRDEQFF.

This clone turned up a few times. The chain combines TRBV5-1 with TRBJ2-5; 8 bases match TRBD2. V was pared by 0 bases and J by 5 bases, with 6 bases of the junction left unmatched. The length of the CDR3 is 15 residues. From germline, CDR1 is SGHRS and CDR2 YFSETQ. CDR3 bases: TGCGCCAGCAGCTTGGCGGGAGGGAAGGAGGAGACCCAGTACTTC. Protein: CASSLAGGKEETQYF.

This chain links TRBV9 with TRBJ2-1, with D uncertain. Germline values: CDR1 SGDLS, CDR2 YYNGEE. The V end was cut by 4 bases, the J end by 0 bases, with 8 bases between. The CDR3 totals 14 residues. The CDR3, as DNA: TGTGCCAGCAGCCTCCCGGGCTCCTACAATGAGCAGTTCTTC. Translation gives CASSLPGSYNEQFF.

This clone was seen a handful of times. V usage is TRBV6-6 and J usage is TRBJ1-1, with 9 bases aligning to TRBD1. Germline CDR1 and CDR2: MNHNY and SVGAGI (reference sequence). CDR3 length equals 14 residues. Trimming took 0 bases from V and 5 from J; bases not matched to a gene: 1. The CDR3 sequence is CASSYSTGGTEAFF. CDR3 bases: TGTGCCAGCAGTTACTCGACAGGGGGTACTGAAGCTTTCTTT.

The V gene is TRBV27, the J gene TRBJ2-7; D is undetermined. This CDR3 is 15 amino acids long. V lost 4 bases, J lost 2 bases, and 15 bases lay in between. Germline CDR1 is MNHEY and CDR2 is SMNVEV (reference sequence). DNA of the CDR3: TGTGCCAGCAGTTCCAGCGCTTCTAGGACCTACGAGCAGTACTTC. Residues: CASSSSASRTYEQYF.